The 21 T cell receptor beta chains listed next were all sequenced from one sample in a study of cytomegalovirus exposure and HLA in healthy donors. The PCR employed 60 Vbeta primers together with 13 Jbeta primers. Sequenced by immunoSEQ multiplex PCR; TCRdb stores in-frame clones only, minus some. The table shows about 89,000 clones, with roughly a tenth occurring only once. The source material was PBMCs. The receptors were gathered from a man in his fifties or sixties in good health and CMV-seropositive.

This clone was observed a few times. CDR3 in DNA: TGCGCCAGCACCAAACCTGGGACTAGCGGGAGAGGGGGCCCAGATACGCAGTATTTT. Amino acid sequence: CASTKPGTSGRGGPDTQYF. The rearrangement uses TRBV4-3 and TRBJ2-3, with 14 positions matching TRBD2. The CDR3 loop spans 19 amino acids. V shed 7 bases and J 4 bases; nucleotides not matched to a gene: 16. Per germline, CDR1 LGHNA and CDR2 YSLEER.

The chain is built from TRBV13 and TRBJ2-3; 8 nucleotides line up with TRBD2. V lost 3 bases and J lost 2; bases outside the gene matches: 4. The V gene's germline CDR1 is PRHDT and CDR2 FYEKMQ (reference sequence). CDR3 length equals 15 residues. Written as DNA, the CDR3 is TGTGCCAGCAGCTTCGGGACTAGAGTCACAGATACGCAGTATTTT. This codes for CASSFGTRVTDTQYF.

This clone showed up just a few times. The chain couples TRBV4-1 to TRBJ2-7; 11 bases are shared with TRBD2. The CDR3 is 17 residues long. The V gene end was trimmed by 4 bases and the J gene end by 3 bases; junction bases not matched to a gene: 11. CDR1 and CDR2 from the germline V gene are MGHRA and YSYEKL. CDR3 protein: CASSRDPGLADFYEQYF. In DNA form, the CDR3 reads TGCGCCAGCAGCCGGGATCCGGGACTAGCGGACTTCTACGAGCAGTACTTC.

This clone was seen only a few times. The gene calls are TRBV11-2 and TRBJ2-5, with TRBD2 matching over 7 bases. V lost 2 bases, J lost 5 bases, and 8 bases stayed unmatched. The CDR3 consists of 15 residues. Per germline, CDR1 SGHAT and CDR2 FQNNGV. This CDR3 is CASSLLGGSAETQYF. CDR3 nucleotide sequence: TGTGCCAGCAGCTTATTAGGCGGGAGTGCTGAGACCCAGTACTTC.

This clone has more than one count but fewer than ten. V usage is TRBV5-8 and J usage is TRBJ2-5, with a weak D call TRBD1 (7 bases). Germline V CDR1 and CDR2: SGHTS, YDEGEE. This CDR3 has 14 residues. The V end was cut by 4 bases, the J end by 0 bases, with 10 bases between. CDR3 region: CASSAGQHQETQYF. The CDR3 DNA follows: TGTGCCAGCAGCGCGGGACAGCACCAAGAGACCCAGTACTTC.

The chain's CDR3 is CASTRGQGGSDEQFF. CDR3 nucleotide sequence: TGCGCCAGCACCCGTGGACAGGGGGGATCGGATGAGCAGTTCTTC. The V gene is TRBV5-1, the J gene TRBJ2-1, with 10 bases fitting TRBD1. Germline assignment: CDR1 SGHRS and CDR2 YFSETQ. J lost 8 bases, V lost 6 bases, and 11 bases had no gene match. The CDR3 length is 15 residues.

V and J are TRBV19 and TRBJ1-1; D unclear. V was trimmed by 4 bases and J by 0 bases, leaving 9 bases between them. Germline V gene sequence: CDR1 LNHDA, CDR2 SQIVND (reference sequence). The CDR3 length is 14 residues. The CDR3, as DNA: TGTGCCAGTAGTAGAGGGAACGTGAACACTGAAGCTTTCTTT. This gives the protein CASSRGNVNTEAFF.

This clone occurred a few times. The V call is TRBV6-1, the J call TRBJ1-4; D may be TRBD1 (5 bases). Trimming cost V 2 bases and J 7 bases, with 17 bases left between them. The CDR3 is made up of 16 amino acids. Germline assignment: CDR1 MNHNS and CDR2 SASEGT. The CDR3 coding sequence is TGTGCCAGCAGTGAATGGAAGGGGCACGGTTCTGAAAAACTGTTTTTT. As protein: CASSEWKGHGSEKLFF.

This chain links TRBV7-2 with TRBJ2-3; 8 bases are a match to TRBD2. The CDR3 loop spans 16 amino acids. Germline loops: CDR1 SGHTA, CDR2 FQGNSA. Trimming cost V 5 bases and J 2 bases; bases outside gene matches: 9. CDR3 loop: CASSINGGGVTDTQYF. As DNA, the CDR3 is TGTGCCAGCAGCATAAACGGGGGGGGAGTCACAGATACGCAGTATTTT.

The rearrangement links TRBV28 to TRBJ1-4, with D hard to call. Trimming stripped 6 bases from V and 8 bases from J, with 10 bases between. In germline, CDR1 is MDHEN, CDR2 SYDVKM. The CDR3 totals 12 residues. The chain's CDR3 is CASRVGGEKLFF. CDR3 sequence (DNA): TGTGCCAGCAGGGTCGGCGGCGAAAAACTGTTTTTT.

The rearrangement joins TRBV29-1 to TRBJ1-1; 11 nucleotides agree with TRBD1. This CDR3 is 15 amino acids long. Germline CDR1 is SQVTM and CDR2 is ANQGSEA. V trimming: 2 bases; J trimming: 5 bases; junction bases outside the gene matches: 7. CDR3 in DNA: TGCAGCGTTGAATTAGGACAGGGGGCACGTACTGAAGCTTTCTTT. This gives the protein CSVELGQGARTEAFF.

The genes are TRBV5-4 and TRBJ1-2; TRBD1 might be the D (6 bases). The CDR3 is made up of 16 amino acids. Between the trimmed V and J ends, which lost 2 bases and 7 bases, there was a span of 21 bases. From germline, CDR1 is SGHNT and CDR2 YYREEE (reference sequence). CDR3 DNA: TGTGCCAGCAGCTTTGGGGGCGGCAGTGCTATCGGTGGCTACACCTTC. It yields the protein CASSFGGGSAIGGYTF.

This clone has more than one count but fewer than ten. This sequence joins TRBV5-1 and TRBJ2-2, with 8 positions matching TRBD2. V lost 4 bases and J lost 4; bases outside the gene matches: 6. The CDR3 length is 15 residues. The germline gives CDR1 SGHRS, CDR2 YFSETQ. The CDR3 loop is CASSKGTSSTGELFF. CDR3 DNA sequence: TGCGCCAGCAGCAAAGGGACTAGTAGCACCGGGGAGCTGTTTTTT.

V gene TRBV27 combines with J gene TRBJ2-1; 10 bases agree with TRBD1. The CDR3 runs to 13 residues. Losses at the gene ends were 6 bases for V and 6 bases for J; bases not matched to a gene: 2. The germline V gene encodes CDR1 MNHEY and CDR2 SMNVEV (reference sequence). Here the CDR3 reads CASRRTGGNEQFF. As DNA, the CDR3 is TGTGCCAGCAGGCGGACAGGGGGCAATGAGCAGTTCTTC.

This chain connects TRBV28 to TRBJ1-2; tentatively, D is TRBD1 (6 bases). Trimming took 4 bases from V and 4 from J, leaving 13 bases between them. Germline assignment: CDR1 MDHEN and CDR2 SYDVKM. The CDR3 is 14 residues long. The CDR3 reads CASSSATGPYGYTF. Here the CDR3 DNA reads TGTGCCAGCAGTTCTGCGACAGGTCCCTATGGCTACACCTTC.

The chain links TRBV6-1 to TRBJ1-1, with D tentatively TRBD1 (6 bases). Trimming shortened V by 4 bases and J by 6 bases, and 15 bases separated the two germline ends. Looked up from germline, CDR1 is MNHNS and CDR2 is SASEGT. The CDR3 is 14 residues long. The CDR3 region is CASSVGGRSAEAFF. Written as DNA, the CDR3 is TGTGCCAGCAGTGTAGGGGGACGGAGCGCTGAAGCTTTCTTT.

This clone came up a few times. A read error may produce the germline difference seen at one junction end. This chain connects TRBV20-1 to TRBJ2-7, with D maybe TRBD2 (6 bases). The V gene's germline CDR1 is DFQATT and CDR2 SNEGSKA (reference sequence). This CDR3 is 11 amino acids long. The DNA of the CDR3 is TGCAGTGCTAGAGATCGACTAGAGAGGGTCTTC. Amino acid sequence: CSARDRLERVF.

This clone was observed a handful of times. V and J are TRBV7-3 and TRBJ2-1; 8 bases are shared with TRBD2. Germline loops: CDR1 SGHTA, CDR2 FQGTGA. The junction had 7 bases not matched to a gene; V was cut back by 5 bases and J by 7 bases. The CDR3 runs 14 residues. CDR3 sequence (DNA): TGTGCCAGCAGCCCCCCGGGACTAGAGAATGAGCAGTTCTTC. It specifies CASSPPGLENEQFF.

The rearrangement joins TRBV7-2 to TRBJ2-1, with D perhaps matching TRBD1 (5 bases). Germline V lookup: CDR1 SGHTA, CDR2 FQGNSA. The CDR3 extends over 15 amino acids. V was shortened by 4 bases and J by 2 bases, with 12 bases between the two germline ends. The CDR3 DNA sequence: TGTGCCAGCAGCTCAGGGCTAGGCACCTACAATGAGCAGTTCTTC. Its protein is CASSSGLGTYNEQFF.

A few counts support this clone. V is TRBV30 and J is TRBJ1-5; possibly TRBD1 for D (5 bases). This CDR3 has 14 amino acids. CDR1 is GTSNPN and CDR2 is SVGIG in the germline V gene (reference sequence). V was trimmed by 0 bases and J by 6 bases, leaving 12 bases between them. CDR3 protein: CAWSVQGDGQPQHF. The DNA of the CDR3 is TGTGCCTGGAGTGTACAAGGGGATGGTCAGCCCCAGCATTTT.

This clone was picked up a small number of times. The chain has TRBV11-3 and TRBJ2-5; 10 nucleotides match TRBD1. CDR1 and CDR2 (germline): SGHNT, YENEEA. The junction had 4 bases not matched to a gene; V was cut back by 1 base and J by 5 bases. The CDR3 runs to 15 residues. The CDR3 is CASSLGDRGGETQYF. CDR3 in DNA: TGTGCCAGCAGCTTAGGGGACAGGGGTGGGGAGACCCAGTACTTC.